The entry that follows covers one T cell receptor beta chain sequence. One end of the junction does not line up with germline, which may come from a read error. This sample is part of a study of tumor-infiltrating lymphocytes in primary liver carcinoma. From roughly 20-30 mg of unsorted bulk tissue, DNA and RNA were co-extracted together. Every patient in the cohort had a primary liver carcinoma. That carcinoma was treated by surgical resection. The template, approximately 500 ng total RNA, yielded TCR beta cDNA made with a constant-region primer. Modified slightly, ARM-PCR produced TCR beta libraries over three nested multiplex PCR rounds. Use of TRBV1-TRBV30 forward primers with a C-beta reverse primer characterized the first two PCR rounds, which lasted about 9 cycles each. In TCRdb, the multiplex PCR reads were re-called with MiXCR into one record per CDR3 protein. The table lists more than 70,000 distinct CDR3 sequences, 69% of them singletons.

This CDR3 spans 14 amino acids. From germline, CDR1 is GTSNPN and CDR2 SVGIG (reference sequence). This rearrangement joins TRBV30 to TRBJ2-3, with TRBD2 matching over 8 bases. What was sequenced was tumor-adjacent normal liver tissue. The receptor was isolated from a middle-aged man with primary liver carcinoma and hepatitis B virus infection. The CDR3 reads CAPQPSGWTDTHYF. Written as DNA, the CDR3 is TGTGCCCCTCAGCCTAGCGGGTGGACAGATACGCATTATTTT.